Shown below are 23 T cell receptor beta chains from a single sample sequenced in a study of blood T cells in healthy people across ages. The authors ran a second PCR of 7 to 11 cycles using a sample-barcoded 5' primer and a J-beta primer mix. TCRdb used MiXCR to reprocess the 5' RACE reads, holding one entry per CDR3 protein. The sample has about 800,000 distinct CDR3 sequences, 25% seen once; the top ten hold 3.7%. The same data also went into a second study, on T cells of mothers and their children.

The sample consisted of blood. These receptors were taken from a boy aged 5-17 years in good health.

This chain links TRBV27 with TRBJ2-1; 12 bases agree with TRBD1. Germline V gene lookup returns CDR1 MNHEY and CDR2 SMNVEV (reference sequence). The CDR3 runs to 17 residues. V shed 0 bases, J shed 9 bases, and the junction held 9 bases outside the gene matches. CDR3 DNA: TGTGCCAGCAGTTTATCGAGGGGACAGGGGGCTAGGGGTGAGCAGTTCTTC. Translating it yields CASSLSRGQGARGEQFF.

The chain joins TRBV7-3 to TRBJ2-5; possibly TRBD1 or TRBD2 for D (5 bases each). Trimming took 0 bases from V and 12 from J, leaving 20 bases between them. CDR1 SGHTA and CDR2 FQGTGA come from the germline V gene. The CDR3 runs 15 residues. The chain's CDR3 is CASSLTGVGGDVEYF. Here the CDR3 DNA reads TGTGCCAGCAGCTTAACGGGGGTTGGAGGTGATGTAGAGTACTTC.

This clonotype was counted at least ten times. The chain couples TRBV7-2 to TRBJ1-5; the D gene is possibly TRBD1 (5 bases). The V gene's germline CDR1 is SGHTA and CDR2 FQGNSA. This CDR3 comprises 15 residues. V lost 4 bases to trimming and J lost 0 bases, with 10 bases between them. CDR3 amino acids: CASSSRDYSNQPQHF. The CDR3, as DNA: TGTGCCAGCAGCTCCAGGGATTATAGCAATCAGCCCCAGCATTTT. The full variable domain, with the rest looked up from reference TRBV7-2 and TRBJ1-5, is GAGVSQSPSNKVTEKGKDVELRCDPISGHTALYWYRQSLGQGLEFLIYFQGNSAPDKSGLPSDRFSAERTGGSVSTLTIQRTQQEDSAVYLCASSSRDYSNQPQHFGDGTRLSIL.

CDR3 in amino acids: CASSLDPRQGGGTDTQYF. CDR3 coding DNA: TGTGCCAGCAGCTTAGACCCTCGACAGGGAGGGGGCACAGATACGCAGTATTTT. The chain joins TRBV7-2 to TRBJ2-3; D might be TRBD1 or TRBD2, each matching 7 bases. Trimming cost V 1 base and J 1 base, with 18 bases left between them. The V gene's germline CDR1 is SGHTA and CDR2 FQGNSA. The CDR3 covers 18 residues.

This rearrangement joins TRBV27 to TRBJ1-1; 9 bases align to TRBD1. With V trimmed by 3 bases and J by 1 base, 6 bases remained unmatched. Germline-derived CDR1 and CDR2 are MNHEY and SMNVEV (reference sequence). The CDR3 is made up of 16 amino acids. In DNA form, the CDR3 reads TGTGCCAGCAGTTTCCGGGACAGGGATGAGAACACTGAAGCTTTCTTT. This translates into CASSFRDRDENTEAFF.

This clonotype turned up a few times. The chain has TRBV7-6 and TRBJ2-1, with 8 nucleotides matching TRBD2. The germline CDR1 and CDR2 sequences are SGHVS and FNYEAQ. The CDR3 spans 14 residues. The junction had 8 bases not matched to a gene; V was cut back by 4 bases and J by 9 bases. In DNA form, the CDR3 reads TGTGCCAGCAGCTCGGAGGGACTAGGTATTGAGCAGTTCTTC. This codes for CASSSEGLGIEQFF.

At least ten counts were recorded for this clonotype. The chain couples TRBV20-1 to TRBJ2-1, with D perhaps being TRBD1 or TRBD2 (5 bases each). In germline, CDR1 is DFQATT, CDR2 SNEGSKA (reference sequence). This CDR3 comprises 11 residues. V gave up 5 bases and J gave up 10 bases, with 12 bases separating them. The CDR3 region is CSALGVREQFF. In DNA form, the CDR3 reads TGCAGTGCTTTGGGGGTGCGGGAGCAGTTCTTC.

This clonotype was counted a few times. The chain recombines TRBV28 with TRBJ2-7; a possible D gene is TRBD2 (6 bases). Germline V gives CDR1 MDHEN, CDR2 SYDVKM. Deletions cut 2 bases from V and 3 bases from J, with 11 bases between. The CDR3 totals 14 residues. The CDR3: CASSLGGAYYEQYF. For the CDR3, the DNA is TGTGCCAGCAGTTTAGGCGGGGCCTACTACGAGCAGTACTTC.

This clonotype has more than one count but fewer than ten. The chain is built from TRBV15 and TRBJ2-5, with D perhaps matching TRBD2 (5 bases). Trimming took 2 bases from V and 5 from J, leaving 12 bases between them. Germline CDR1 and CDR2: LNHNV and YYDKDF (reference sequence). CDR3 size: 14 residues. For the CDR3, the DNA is TGTGCCACCAGCAGATCAGGACTGGGGGAGACCCAGTACTTC. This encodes CATSRSGLGETQYF.

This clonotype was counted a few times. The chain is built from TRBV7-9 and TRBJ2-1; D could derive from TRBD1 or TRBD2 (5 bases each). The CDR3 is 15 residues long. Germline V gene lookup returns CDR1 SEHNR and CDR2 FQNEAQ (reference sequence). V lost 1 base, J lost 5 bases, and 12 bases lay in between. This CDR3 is CASSLDRDHHNEQFF. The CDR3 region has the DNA TGTGCCAGCAGCTTAGACCGGGACCACCACAATGAGCAGTTCTTC.

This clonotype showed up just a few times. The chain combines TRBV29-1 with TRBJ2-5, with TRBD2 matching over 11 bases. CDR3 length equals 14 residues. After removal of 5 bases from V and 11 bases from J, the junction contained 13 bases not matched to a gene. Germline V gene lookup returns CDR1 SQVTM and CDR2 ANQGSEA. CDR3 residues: CSVFLLAGVGEQYF. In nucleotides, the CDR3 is TGCAGCGTTTTCCTACTAGCGGGAGTAGGTGAGCAGTACTTC.

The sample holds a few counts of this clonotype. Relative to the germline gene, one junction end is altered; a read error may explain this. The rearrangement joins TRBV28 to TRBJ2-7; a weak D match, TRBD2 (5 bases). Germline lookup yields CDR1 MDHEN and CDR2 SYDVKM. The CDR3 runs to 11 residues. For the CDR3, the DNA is TGTGCCAGCAGTTCACCGCCCGGGATCCACTTC. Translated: CASSSPPGIHF.

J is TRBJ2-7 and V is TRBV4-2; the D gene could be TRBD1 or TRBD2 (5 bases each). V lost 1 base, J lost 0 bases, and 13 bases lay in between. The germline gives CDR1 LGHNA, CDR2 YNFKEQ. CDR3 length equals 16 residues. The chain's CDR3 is CASSQARDLSSYEQYF. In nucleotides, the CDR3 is TGTGCCAGCAGCCAAGCCAGGGACCTTAGCTCCTACGAGCAGTACTTC.

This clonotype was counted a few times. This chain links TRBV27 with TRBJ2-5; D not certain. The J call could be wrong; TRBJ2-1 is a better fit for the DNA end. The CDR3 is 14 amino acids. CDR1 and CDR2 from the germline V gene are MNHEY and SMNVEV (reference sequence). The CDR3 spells CASSFTYLYNEQFF. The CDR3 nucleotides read TGTGCCAGCAGTTTCACTTATCTCTACAATGAGCAGTTCTTC.

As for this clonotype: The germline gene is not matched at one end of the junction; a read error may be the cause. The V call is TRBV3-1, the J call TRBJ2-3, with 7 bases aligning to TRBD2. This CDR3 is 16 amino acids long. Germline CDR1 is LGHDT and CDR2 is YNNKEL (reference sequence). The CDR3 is CASNQASGTPGDTQYF. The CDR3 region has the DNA TGTGCCAGCAACCAAGCCAGCGGGACTCCTGGGGATACGCAGTATTTT.

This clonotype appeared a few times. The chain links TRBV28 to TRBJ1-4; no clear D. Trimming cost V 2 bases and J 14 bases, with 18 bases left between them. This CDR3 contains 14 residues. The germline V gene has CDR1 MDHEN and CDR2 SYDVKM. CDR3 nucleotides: TGTGCCAGCAGTTTAGCCGCTTTAGCCCCCCGGCTGTTTTTT. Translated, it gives CASSLAALAPRLFF.

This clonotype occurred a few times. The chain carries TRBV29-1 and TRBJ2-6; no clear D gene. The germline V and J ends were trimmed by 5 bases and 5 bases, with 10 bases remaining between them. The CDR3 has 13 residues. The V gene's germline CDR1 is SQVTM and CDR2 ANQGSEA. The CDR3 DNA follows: TGCAGCGTTCATGTGCCCCGGGCCAACGTCCTGACTTTC. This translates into CSVHVPRANVLTF. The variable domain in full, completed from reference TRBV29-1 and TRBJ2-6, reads SAVISQKPSRDICQRGTSLTIQCQVDSQVTMMFWYRQQPGQSLTLIATANQGSEATYESGFVIDKFPISRPNLTFSTLTVSNMSPEDSSIYLCSVHVPRANVLTFGAGSRLTVL.

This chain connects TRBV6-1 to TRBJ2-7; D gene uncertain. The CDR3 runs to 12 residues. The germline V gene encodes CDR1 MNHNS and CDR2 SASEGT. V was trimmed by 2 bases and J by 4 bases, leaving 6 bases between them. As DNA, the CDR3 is TGTGCCAGCAGTGAACTCCGATACGAGCAGTACTTC. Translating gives CASSELRYEQYF.

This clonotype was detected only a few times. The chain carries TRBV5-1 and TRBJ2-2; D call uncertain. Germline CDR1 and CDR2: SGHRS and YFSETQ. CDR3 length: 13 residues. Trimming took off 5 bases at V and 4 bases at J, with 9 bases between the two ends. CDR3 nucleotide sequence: TGCGCCAGCAGTGTCGGGCCCACCGGGGAGCTGTTTTTT. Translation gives CASSVGPTGELFF.

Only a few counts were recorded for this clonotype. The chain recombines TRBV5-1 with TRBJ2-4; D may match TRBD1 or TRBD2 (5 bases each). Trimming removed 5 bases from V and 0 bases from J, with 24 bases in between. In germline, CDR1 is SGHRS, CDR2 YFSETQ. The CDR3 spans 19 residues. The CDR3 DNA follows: TGCGCCAGCAGTTCACGCCGGGACGGGGAAGTCCAAGCCAAAAACATTCAGTACTTC. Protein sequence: CASSSRRDGEVQAKNIQYF.

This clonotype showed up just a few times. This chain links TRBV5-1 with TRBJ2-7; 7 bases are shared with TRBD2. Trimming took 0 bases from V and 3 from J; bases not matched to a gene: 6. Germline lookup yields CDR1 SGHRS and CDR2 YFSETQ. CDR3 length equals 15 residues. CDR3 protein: CASSLGLAEDYEQYF. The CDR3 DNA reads TGCGCCAGCAGCTTGGGCCTAGCGGAAGACTACGAGCAGTACTTC.

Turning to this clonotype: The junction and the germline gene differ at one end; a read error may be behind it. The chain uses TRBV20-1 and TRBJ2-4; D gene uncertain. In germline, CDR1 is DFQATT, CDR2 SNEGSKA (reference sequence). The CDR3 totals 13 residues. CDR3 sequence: CSARGVAKSIQYF. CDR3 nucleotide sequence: TGCAGTGCTAGAGGGGTAGCCAAAAGCATTCAGTACTTC.

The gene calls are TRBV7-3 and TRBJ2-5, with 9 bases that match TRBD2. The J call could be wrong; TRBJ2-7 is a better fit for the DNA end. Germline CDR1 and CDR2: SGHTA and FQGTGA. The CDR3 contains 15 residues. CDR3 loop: CASSLMASGTYEQYF. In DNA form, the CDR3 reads TGTGCCAGCAGCTTAATGGCTAGCGGGACCTACGAGCAGTACTTC.